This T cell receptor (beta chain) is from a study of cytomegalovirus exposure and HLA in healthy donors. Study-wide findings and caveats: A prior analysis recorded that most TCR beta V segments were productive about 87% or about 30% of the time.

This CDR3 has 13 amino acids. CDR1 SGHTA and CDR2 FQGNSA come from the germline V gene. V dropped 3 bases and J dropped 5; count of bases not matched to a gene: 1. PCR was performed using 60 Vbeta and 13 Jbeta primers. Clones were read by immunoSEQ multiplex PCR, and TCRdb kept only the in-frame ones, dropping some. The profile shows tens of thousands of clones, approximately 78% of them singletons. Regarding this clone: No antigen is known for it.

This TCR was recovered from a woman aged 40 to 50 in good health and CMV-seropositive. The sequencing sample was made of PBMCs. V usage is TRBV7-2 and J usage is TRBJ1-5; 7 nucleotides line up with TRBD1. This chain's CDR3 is CASSFTGDQPQHF. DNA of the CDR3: TGTGCCAGCAGCTTTACAGGGGATCAGCCCCAGCATTTT.